The 13 T cell receptor beta chains reported below all come from one sample, sequenced in a study of T cell repertoires in cytomegalovirus infection. MiXCR, applied by TCRdb to the reads, yields one record per CDR3 protein. Counted here are some 97,000 distinct CDR3 sequences, about 22% occurring once; the ten biggest clones make up about 39%. Sequenced: CD8+ T cells from PBMCs. These receptors all stem from a human donor in good health (CMV status not recorded). Some clones in this sample may be carry-over from other donors' samples.

The chain couples TRBV6-2 or TRBV6-3 to TRBJ1-1; D not resolved. CDR3 length: 13 amino acids. The germline V gene has CDR1 MNHEY and CDR2 SVGEGT. The V and J ends lost 7 bases and 0 bases respectively, with 9 bases between them. The CDR3 sequence is CASTYGLNTEAFF. The CDR3 DNA sequence: TGTGCCAGCACCTACGGGCTGAACACTGAAGCTTTCTTT.

The J gene is TRBJ1-1, the V gene TRBV6-2 or TRBV6-3; perhaps TRBD1 as D (5 bases). From germline, CDR1 is MNHEY and CDR2 SVGEGT. This CDR3 comprises 13 residues. Trimming removed 10 bases at V and 7 bases at J, with 19 bases between. The CDR3 region is CATDSVGGLEAFF. CDR3 coding DNA: TGTGCCACCGATTCCGTGGGGGGACTTGAAGCTTTCTTT.

The chain carries TRBV29-1 and TRBJ1-1; 11 bases are shared with TRBD1. The J segment lost 1 base and the V segment lost 1 base, leaving 5 bases of the junction unmatched. CDR3 length: 16 amino acids. CDR1 and CDR2 (germline): SQVTM, ANQGSEA. For the CDR3, the DNA is TGCAGCGTTGAAGTCGGACAGGGGGCGCCGAACACTGAAGCTTTCTTT. Its protein is CSVEVGQGAPNTEAFF. The full variable domain, completed using reference TRBV29-1 and TRBJ1-1, is SAVISQKPSRDICQRGTSLTIQCQVDSQVTMMFWYRQQPGQSLTLIATANQGSEATYESGFVIDKFPISRPNLTFSTLTVSNMSPEDSSIYLCSVEVGQGAPNTEAFFGQGTRLTVV.

V and J are TRBV6-2 or TRBV6-3 and TRBJ2-1; 10 bases fit TRBD2. The CDR3 spans 18 residues. The germline gives CDR1 MNHEY, CDR2 SVGEGT. Trimming cost V 0 bases and J 6 bases; bases outside gene matches: 11. The CDR3 nucleotides read TGTGCCAGCAGTTACTCGCCTACTAGCGGGAACCCCCGCAATGAGCAGTTCTTC. Its protein product is CASSYSPTSGNPRNEQFF.

This clonotype was counted ten times or more. The chain recombines TRBV7-9 with TRBJ2-7; D gene uncertain. The CDR3 contains 14 residues. Germline V lookup: CDR1 SEHNR, CDR2 FQNEAQ (reference sequence). Trimming removed 3 bases from V and 2 bases from J, with 11 bases in between. The CDR3 spells CASSFIEDPYEQYF. In nucleotides, the CDR3 is TGTGCCAGCAGCTTCATCGAGGATCCCTACGAGCAGTACTTC.

The genes are TRBV14 and TRBJ1-1; D gene uncertain. The CDR3 consists of 13 residues. V lost 4 bases, J lost 1 base, and 7 bases lay in between. Germline CDR1 reads SGHDN; CDR2 reads FVKESK. DNA of the CDR3: TGTGCCAGCAGCCCGAGATGGAACACTGAAGCTTTCTTT. Translated, it gives CASSPRWNTEAFF.

This chain connects TRBV9 to TRBJ2-1, with TRBD2 matching 8 bases. The CDR3 is 16 amino acids. The V gene end was trimmed by 3 bases and the J gene end by 7 bases; junction bases not matched to a gene: 12. Germline CDR1 is SGDLS and CDR2 is YYNGEE. The CDR3 sequence: CASSGVGRADRNEQFF. CDR3 in DNA: TGTGCCAGCAGCGGAGTCGGGAGGGCCGATCGGAATGAGCAGTTCTTC. The whole variable domain, remainder taken from reference TRBV9 and TRBJ2-1, is DSGVTQTPKHLITATGQRVTLRCSPRSGDLSVYWYQQSLDQGLQFLIQYYNGEERAKGNILERFSAQQFPDLHSELNLSSLELGDSALYFCASSGVGRADRNEQFFGPGTRLTVL.

The chain links TRBV28 to TRBJ1-5, with D hard to call. Germline CDR1 reads MDHEN; CDR2 reads SYDVKM. CDR3 size: 14 residues. Trimming removed 3 bases from V and 5 bases from J, with 11 bases in between. This CDR3 reads CASSLAQPDQPQHF. CDR3 in DNA: TGTGCCAGCAGTTTGGCACAGCCTGATCAGCCCCAGCATTTT.

There are many counts of this clonotype. This chain uses TRBV7-8 with TRBJ2-1; D is possibly TRBD2 (6 bases). Deletions cut 1 base from V and 12 bases from J, with 16 bases between. CDR3 length equals 14 residues. Germline V gene sequence: CDR1 SGHVS, CDR2 FQNEAQ. CDR3 protein: CASSLVGEAPVQFF. CDR3 DNA sequence: TGTGCCAGCAGCTTAGTGGGGGAGGCGCCGGTGCAGTTCTTC. The whole variable domain, remainder taken from reference TRBV7-8 and TRBJ2-1, is GAGVSQSPRYKVAKRGQDVALRCDPISGHVSLFWYQQALGQGPEFLTYFQNEAQLDKSGLPSDRFFAERPEGSVSTLKIQRTQQEDSAVYLCASSLVGEAPVQFFGPGTRLTVL.

This clonotype was found many times. CDR3 coding DNA: TGTGCCAGCAGCTTTCGGGACAGGGAGTATCAGCCCCAGCATTTT. Its translation: CASSFRDREYQPQHF. This chain connects TRBV7-8 to TRBJ1-5; 9 bases are a match to TRBD1. The CDR3 loop spans 15 amino acids. Germline values: CDR1 SGHVS, CDR2 FQNEAQ. J lost 5 bases, V lost 3 bases, and 5 bases had no gene match.

The J gene is TRBJ1-2, the V gene TRBV11-2; possible D gene TRBD1, 5 bases. The CDR3 sequence is 11 residues long. With 5 bases removed from V and 6 bases from J, the gap between germline ends came to 7 bases. CDR1 is SGHAT, CDR2 FQNNGV, per germline. The CDR3 DNA reads as TGTGCCAGCAGCCGGGGCAATGGCTACACCTTC. It encodes CASSRGNGYTF.

This clonotype was seen repeatedly, ten times or more. This CDR3 is CASTLPRGLAGGASTDTQYF. In DNA form, the CDR3 reads TGTGCCAGCACCCTCCCCCGAGGGCTAGCGGGGGGCGCTAGCACAGATACGCAGTATTTT. The chain recombines TRBV28 with TRBJ2-3; the match to TRBD2 covers 11 bases. This CDR3 contains 20 residues. V was clipped by 7 bases and J by 0 bases; unmatched bases: 18. Germline CDR1 and CDR2: MDHEN and SYDVKM. Full variable domain (missing parts from reference TRBV28 and TRBJ2-3): DVKVTQSSRYLVKRTGEKVFLECVQDMDHENMFWYRQDPGLGLRLIYFSYDVKMKEKGDIPEGYSVSREKKERFSLILESASTNQTSMYLCASTLPRGLAGGASTDTQYFGPGTRLTVL.

As for this clonotype: A much larger clone differs from this one at a single base, so this may be a read error. The chain employs TRBV7-2 and TRBJ2-3, with D unresolved. This CDR3 is 11 amino acids long. Germline V gives CDR1 SGHTA, CDR2 FQGNSA. In DNA form, the CDR3 reads TGTGCCAACAGCCGACTAGATACGCAGTATTTT. Translating gives CANSRLDTQYF.